Following are 20 T cell receptor beta chains from one sample sequenced in a study of high-grade serous ovarian cancer treatment subgroups. Tumor samples were obtained before definitive surgery or chemotherapy. The method was immunoSEQ multiplex PCR; TCRdb's version includes in-frame clones alone and lacks a portion of them. The sample includes around 3,100 clones, 80% of them seen just once. Material: tumor tissue. These TCRs come from a human donor with high-grade serous ovarian cancer.

The chain combines TRBV2 with TRBJ2-2; D gene unclear. CDR3 size: 15 residues. Germline CDR1 SNHLY, CDR2 FYNNEI. Trimming took 7 bases from V and 4 from J, leaving 16 bases between them. The CDR3 DNA reads as TGTGCCAGCACCTTCGTGGCCCAAGGCACCGGGGAGCTGTTTTTT. It yields the protein CASTFVAQGTGELFF.

The V call is TRBV10-3, the J call TRBJ1-2; 8 bases line up with TRBD1. The germline V gene encodes CDR1 ENHRY and CDR2 SYGVKD. With 3 bases clipped from V and 4 bases from J, the junction kept 4 bases outside the gene matches. The CDR3 extends over 14 amino acids. CDR3 coding DNA: TGTGCCATCAGTGACGACAGGGGTACCTATGGCTACACCTTC. Translated: CAISDDRGTYGYTF.

The gene calls are TRBV7-2 and TRBJ2-5, with D tentatively TRBD1 or TRBD2 (5 bases each). This CDR3 has 14 amino acids. The germline V gene has CDR1 SGHTA and CDR2 FQGNSA. V was clipped by 3 bases and J by 7 bases, with 15 bases between them. CDR3 nucleotides: TGTGCCAGCAGCTTCGTAGAGAGGGGTGGGACCCAGTACTTC. Translating gives CASSFVERGGTQYF.

This clone was counted a single time. The V gene is TRBV28, the J gene TRBJ1-2; no clear D. Trimming removed 8 bases from V and 5 bases from J, with 6 bases in between. The CDR3 spans 10 residues. The V gene's germline CDR1 is MDHEN and CDR2 SYDVKM. CDR3 coding DNA: TGTGCCAGCCGCCAGTATGGCTACACCTTC. Its translation is CASRQYGYTF.

This clone has only one observation. Distinct nucleotide sequences in the sample also encode this CDR3. This chain connects TRBV7-9 to TRBJ2-7; D may be TRBD1 or TRBD2 (5 bases each). The CDR3 has 12 amino acids. Trimming shortened V by 9 bases and J by 1 base, and 10 bases separated the two germline ends. Germline V CDR1 and CDR2: SEHNR, FQNEAQ (reference sequence). The DNA of the CDR3 is TGTGCCAGTGGGGACGGTTCCTACGAGCAGTACTTC. Its translation: CASGDGSYEQYF.

J is TRBJ2-1 and V is TRBV5-1; 10 nucleotides match TRBD1. Germline V gene lookup returns CDR1 SGHRS and CDR2 YFSETQ. V lost 2 bases, J lost 10 bases, and 9 bases stayed unmatched. This CDR3 region has 15 residues. CDR3 coding DNA: TGCGCCAGCAGCTTCAGGGGACAGGGGTCAGGAGAGCAGTTCTTC. It codes for CASSFRGQGSGEQFF.

This clone was detected a few times. The CDR3 spells CASSTNGQRNEKLFF. In DNA, the CDR3 is TGTGCCAGCAGTACCAATGGCCAGCGTAATGAAAAACTGTTTTTT. V and J are TRBV2 and TRBJ1-4; D is unresolved. The CDR3 runs 15 residues. Germline assignment: CDR1 SNHLY and CDR2 FYNNEI. With 5 bases removed from V and 4 bases from J, the gap between germline ends came to 14 bases.

By sample fraction, this clone is large. The V and J genes are TRBV6-4 and TRBJ2-3; the D is unclear. The V end lost 4 bases, the J end lost 0 bases, and 11 bases lay between the germline ends. Germline assignment: CDR1 MRHNA and CDR2 SNTAGT. The CDR3 has 15 residues. This CDR3 is CASSVGTSSTDTQYF. The CDR3 nucleotides read TGTGCCAGCAGTGTGGGAACCTCTAGCACAGATACGCAGTATTTT.

This chain links TRBV19 with TRBJ2-5; 7 nucleotides match TRBD1. The CDR3 is 17 amino acids. Per the germline V gene, CDR1 is LNHDA and CDR2 is SQIVND (reference sequence). With V trimmed by 3 bases and J by 2 bases, 12 bases remained unmatched. The CDR3 spells CASSIGVGTELQETQYF. The CDR3 coding sequence is TGTGCCAGTAGTATTGGTGTGGGGACAGAATTACAAGAGACCCAGTACTTC.

The CDR3 region is CASSEGGTSGNYEQYF. DNA for the CDR3: TGTGCCAGCAGTGAAGGGGGGACTAGCGGAAACTACGAGCAGTACTTC. The chain couples TRBV25-1 to TRBJ2-5, with 11 bases fitting TRBD2. The better agreement between TRBJ2-7 and the DNA end casts doubt on the J call. CDR3 size: 16 residues. The germline gives CDR1 MGHDK, CDR2 SYGVNS.

This clone was detected a few times. J is TRBJ2-1 and V is TRBV5-4, with TRBD1 matching 9 bases. J was trimmed by 1 base and V by 2 bases; bases with no gene match: 1. CDR1 is SGHNT and CDR2 is YYREEE in the germline V gene (reference sequence). The CDR3 has 15 residues. The CDR3 DNA reads TGTGCCAGCAGCTTCGGACAGGGGTCCTACAATGAGCAGTTCTTC. It yields the protein CASSFGQGSYNEQFF.

This chain joins TRBV28 and TRBJ1-4; TRBD1 is a possible D gene (5 bases). V gave up 2 bases and J gave up 6 bases, with 22 bases separating them. Germline V lookup: CDR1 MDHEN, CDR2 SYDVKM. The CDR3 spans 18 residues. CDR3 coding DNA: TGTGCCAGCAGTTTAGTTGGGGAGTTTCGACAAGGGGATGAAAAACTGTTTTTT. Translation: CASSLVGEFRQGDEKLFF.

The chain links TRBV2 to TRBJ2-1; tentative D call: TRBD2 (6 bases). V was pared by 4 bases and J by 14 bases, with 15 bases between. This CDR3 contains 12 residues. CDR1 and CDR2 from the germline V gene are SNHLY and FYNNEI. The CDR3 loop is CASSGRENTEFF. The CDR3 bases are TGTGCCAGCAGTGGTCGGGAGAATACGGAGTTCTTC.

This clone showed up just once. The chain uses TRBV28 and TRBJ1-6; 8 bases match TRBD1. The CDR3 extends over 17 amino acids. J gave up 7 bases and V 4 bases, and 12 bases lay outside the gene matches. Germline lookup yields CDR1 MDHEN and CDR2 SYDVKM. Written as DNA, the CDR3 is TGTGCCAGCAGTTCTCCGTCAACGGGACAGGCCAATTCACCCCTCCACTTT. This gives the protein CASSSPSTGQANSPLHF. The complete variable domain, with remaining parts taken from reference TRBV28 and TRBJ1-6, reads DVKVTQSSRYLVKRTGEKVFLECVQDMDHENMFWYRQDPGLGLRLIYFSYDVKMKEKGDIPEGYSVSREKKERFSLILESASTNQTSMYLCASSSPSTGQANSPLHFGNGTRLTVT.

This clone was seen more than once but under ten times. The chain employs TRBV19 and TRBJ1-3; 7 bases are shared with TRBD1. This CDR3 is 18 amino acids long. J gave up 2 bases and V 4 bases, and 14 bases lay outside the gene matches. Germline loops: CDR1 LNHDA, CDR2 SQIVND (reference sequence). Written as DNA, the CDR3 is TGTGCCAGTAGTACCAAGGGACAGCAGCTCAATCCTGGAAACACCATATATTTT. Translated, it gives CASSTKGQQLNPGNTIYF.

This clone was detected only a few times. This chain uses TRBV5-1 with TRBJ1-1; D is ambiguous. Germline CDR1 and CDR2: SGHRS and YFSETQ. The CDR3 contains 13 residues. Deletions cut 0 bases from V and 8 bases from J, with 11 bases between. CDR3 bases: TGCGCCAGCAGCTTGGATGGTAACAGCGAAGCTTTCTTT. Its protein is CASSLDGNSEAFF.

The gene calls are TRBV11-2 and TRBJ2-3; no firm D call. The CDR3 loop spans 14 amino acids. The germline V gene encodes CDR1 SGHAT and CDR2 FQNNGV. The V gene lost 5 bases and the J gene lost 2 bases, with 11 bases spanning the gap. In DNA, the CDR3 is TGTGCCAGCAGCCCCTCGAGAAACACAGATACGCAGTATTTT. This codes for CASSPSRNTDTQYF. Full variable domain (rest looked up from reference TRBV11-2 and TRBJ2-3): EAGVAQSPRYKIIEKRQSVAFWCNPISGHATLYWYQQILGQGPKLLIQFQNNGVVDDSQLPKDRFSAERLKGVDSTLKIQPAKLEDSAVYLCASSPSRNTDTQYFGPGTRLTVL.

This clone came up once. The chain links TRBV2 to TRBJ2-7; D is tentatively TRBD1 or TRBD2 (5 bases each). The CDR3 length is 15 residues. CDR1 and CDR2 from the germline V gene are SNHLY and FYNNEI. V gave up 7 bases and J gave up 6 bases, with 22 bases separating them. The CDR3 region is CASKEDLRKGSEQYF. CDR3 DNA: TGTGCCAGCAAGGAAGACCTAAGGAAGGGGAGCGAGCAGTACTTC.

V and J are TRBV19 and TRBJ2-7; tentative D call: TRBD2 (5 bases). Germline V gene sequence: CDR1 LNHDA, CDR2 SQIVND (reference sequence). This CDR3 is built from 14 residues. V was clipped by 6 bases and J by 1 base, with 13 bases between them. The CDR3 DNA reads as TGTGCCAGTAGCTCGGACTCTCTTTCCTACGAGCAGTACTTC. It translates to CASSSDSLSYEQYF. Based on the CDR3 plus reference TRBV19 and TRBJ2-7, the full variable domain is DGGITQSPKYLFRKEGQNVTLSCEQNLNHDAMYWYRQDPGQGLRLIYYSQIVNDFQKGDIAEGYSVSREKKESFPLTVTSAQKNPTAFYLCASSSDSLSYEQYFGPGTRLTVT.

The chain links TRBV30 to TRBJ2-5; 12 nucleotides match TRBD2. J was trimmed by 5 bases and V by 7 bases; bases with no gene match: 2. Germline values: CDR1 GTSNPN, CDR2 SVGIG (reference sequence). The CDR3 totals 12 residues. CDR3 nucleotides: TGTGCCTCAGGGACTAGCGGGGAGACCCAGTACTTC. Amino acid sequence: CASGTSGETQYF.